This TCR beta chain was captured by sequencing in a study of T-cell memory formation after mild COVID-19. Germline loops: CDR1 SGHVS, CDR2 FNYEAQ. Trimming took 6 bases from V and 7 from J, leaving 15 bases between them. The CDR3 is 13 amino acids. TCRdb ran MiXCR on the 5' RACE reads and lists one entry per CDR3 protein. The data contain about 340,000 distinct CDR3 sequences, around 21% of them seen just once; the ten biggest clones take up 9.5% to 15%. Regarding this clonotype: Its antigen is not identified.

Study findings and constraints: Later expanders leaned CD4+, whereas day 15 to 85 contracting clones were balanced CD4/CD8.

V and J are TRBV7-6 and TRBJ1-1; no definite D call. What was sequenced was PBMCs or a T cell subset sorted from them (not recorded which). This TCR was recovered from an adult woman who had mild COVID-19 (a few samples of this study predate the infection). Cell type and time point are not known. CDR3 DNA sequence: TGTGCCAGCAGTCAGACGGGAAGCTTTGAAGCTTTCTTT. It specifies CASSQTGSFEAFF.